Presented here are 10 T cell receptor beta chains from one specimen sequenced in a study of T-cell memory formation after mild COVID-19. Via MiXCR, TCRdb re-called the 5' RACE reads, giving one row per CDR3 protein. In the table there are tens of thousands of distinct CDR3 sequences, about a quarter of which are singletons. The sequencing input was PBMCs or a T cell subset sorted from them (not recorded which). Receptors were obtained from a young man who had mild COVID-19 (a few samples of this study predate the infection). Cell type and time point are not known.

The genes are TRBV9 and TRBJ2-1; 7 bases match TRBD1. Trimming removed 4 bases from V and 3 bases from J; junction bases left unmatched: 7. CDR1 and CDR2 (germline): SGDLS, YYNGEE. The CDR3 is made up of 15 amino acids. The CDR3 bases are TGTGCCAGCAGCACAGCCGGGACAGTCTACAATGAGCAGTTCTTC. Protein: CASSTAGTVYNEQFF.

This rearrangement joins TRBV10-3 to TRBJ2-3; 8 bases are a match to TRBD1. This CDR3 comprises 14 residues. From germline, CDR1 is ENHRY and CDR2 SYGVKD. The junction had 8 bases not matched to a gene; V was cut back by 10 bases and J by 2 bases. The CDR3 sequence is CAKIGTGDTDTQYF. CDR3 bases: TGTGCCAAGATAGGGACAGGAGACACAGATACGCAGTATTTT.

This clonotype has more than one count but fewer than ten. V gene TRBV11-2 combines with J gene TRBJ2-5; TRBD2 might be the D (5 bases). Germline CDR1 reads SGHAT; CDR2 reads FQNNGV. The V end was cut by 1 base, the J end by 3 bases, with 12 bases between. This CDR3 comprises 15 residues. The CDR3 DNA follows: TGTGCCAGCAGCTTAGGACATCGGGGTAAAGAGACCCAGTACTTC. This codes for CASSLGHRGKETQYF.

This chain connects TRBV4-2 to TRBJ2-3; 7 nucleotides agree with TRBD2. V trimming: 0 bases; J trimming: 6 bases; junction bases outside the gene matches: 9. Germline-derived CDR1 and CDR2 are LGHNA and YNFKEQ. CDR3 length: 16 residues. In DNA, the CDR3 is TGTGCCAGCAGCCAAGAGGATCTAGCGCGGGGGGATACGCAGTATTTT. Residues: CASSQEDLARGDTQYF.

This clonotype is judged medium-sized (0.01 to 0.1%). V is TRBV20-1 and J is TRBJ2-7, with 9 positions matching TRBD1. With V trimmed by 5 bases and J by 4 bases, 3 bases remained unmatched. The germline gives CDR1 DFQATT, CDR2 SNEGSKA (reference sequence). This CDR3 contains 12 residues. CDR3 protein: CSARDREYEQYF. The CDR3 DNA reads TGCAGTGCTCGGGACAGGGAGTACGAGCAGTACTTC.

The V gene is TRBV7-3, the J gene TRBJ2-1; 8 nucleotides match TRBD2. From germline, CDR1 is SGHTA and CDR2 FQGTGA. Trimming cost V 1 base and J 8 bases; bases outside gene matches: 10. This CDR3 spans 16 amino acids. The CDR3 is CASSLSSGARTDEQFF. CDR3 bases: TGTGCCAGCAGCTTAAGTAGCGGGGCCCGAACGGATGAGCAGTTCTTC.

This clonotype was detected a few times. The chain joins TRBV3-1 to TRBJ1-2, with D uncertain. CDR1 LGHDT and CDR2 YNNKEL come from the germline V gene (reference sequence). V shed 0 bases and J shed 0 bases, with 11 bases lying between them. The CDR3 is 16 residues long. The CDR3 coding sequence is TGTGCCAGCAGCCAAGATCTGACTGGGGCTAACTATGGCTACACCTTC. Translation: CASSQDLTGANYGYTF. The full variable domain, completed using reference TRBV3-1 and TRBJ1-2, is DTAVSQTPKYLVTQMGNDKSIKCEQNLGHDTMYWYKQDSKKFLKIMFSYNNKELIINETVPNRFSPKSPDKAHLNLHINSLELGDSAVYFCASSQDLTGANYGYTFGSGTRLTVV.

This rearrangement joins TRBV4-1 to TRBJ2-3; D remains unclear. Trimming removed 3 bases from V and 2 bases from J, with 18 bases in between. This CDR3 region has 17 residues. Germline CDR1 is MGHRA and CDR2 is YSYEKL. For the CDR3, the DNA is TGCGCCAGCAGCCATCCGGTAGAGGCGGATACCACAGATACGCAGTATTTT. As protein: CASSHPVEADTTDTQYF.

This clonotype was seen ten or more times. The V call is TRBV11-2, the J call TRBJ2-1; no reliable D call. Germline loops: CDR1 SGHAT, CDR2 FQNNGV. The CDR3 covers 17 residues. Trimming cost V 0 bases and J 4 bases, with 16 bases left between them. For the CDR3, the DNA is TGTGCCAGCAGCTTAGACCGGAGCCTCGGAGTTTACAATGAGCAGTTCTTC. This codes for CASSLDRSLGVYNEQFF.

This clonotype has at least ten counts. The J gene is TRBJ2-2, the V gene TRBV11-2, with 8 bases identical to TRBD1. Germline CDR1 and CDR2: SGHAT and FQNNGV. The CDR3 has 17 amino acids. Germline trimming cut 3 bases from V and 5 bases from J; bases unmatched to any gene: 11. The CDR3 DNA follows: TGTGCCAGCAGCTTCACGGTGGTCAGGGGGCGAACCGGGGAGCTGTTTTTT. Amino acids: CASSFTVVRGRTGELFF.